This is a list of T cell receptor beta chains from one sample in a study of monozygotic twins with inflammatory bowel disease. TCRdb reworked the 5' RACE reads into one entry per CDR3 protein, no DNA. Its listing shows some 440,000 distinct CDR3 sequences. The sequencing input was blood. The receptor source for this set is a human donor with ulcerative colitis or Crohn's disease, or a healthy co-twin of an affected twin (not recorded which). Each CDR3 is given with its conserved first and last residue.

v_gene	len	j_gene	CDR3aa
TRBV5-1	15	TRBJ1-2	CASSLEGGGYYGYTF
TRBV27	18	TRBJ2-3	CASSSMGRGPHPADTQYF
TRBV29-1	13	TRBJ1-2	CSVDGGLRYGYTF
TRBV11-3	17	TRBJ2-3	CASSRSEGVLSTDTQYF
TRBV10-3	18	TRBJ2-1	CAISPGTSGRAQYNEQFF
TRBV7-8	14	TRBJ2-1	CASSWRGGGNEQFF
TRBV30	12	TRBJ2-3	CAWKEVADTQYF
TRBV4-2	16	TRBJ2-2	CASSQENGANTGELFF
TRBV24-1	13	TRBJ1-5	CATSDSWGGPQHF
TRBV27	13	TRBJ1-5	CASRGTGDQPQHF
TRBV29-1	13	TRBJ2-7	CSVRGLATYEQYF
TRBV20-1	11	TRBJ1-1	CSARDYTEAFF
TRBV20-1	16	TRBJ2-1	CSARPSGGSRYNEQFF
TRBV20-1	13	TRBJ1-2	CSATTDRDYGYTF
TRBV9	15	TRBJ2-1	CASSVGAGVANEQFF
TRBV3-1	16	TRBJ2-5	CASSRTGTRAQETQYF
TRBV28	12	TRBJ2-3	CASRQSTDTQYF
TRBV19	13	TRBJ2-7	CASSSGVPYEQYF
TRBV12-3/TRBV12-4	14	TRBJ2-1	CASSLKGAGNEQFF
TRBV2	14	TRBJ2-1	CASSEGLAGNEQFF
TRBV5-5	17	TRBJ2-3	CASSPWNGGGITDTQYF
TRBV12-3/TRBV12-4	13	TRBJ2-4	CASTAPAGNIQYF
TRBV29-1	15	TRBJ2-1	CSVEDPGIPYNEQFF
TRBV7-3	16	TRBJ2-3	CASSLFGTLSTDTQYF
TRBV3-1	16	TRBJ2-5	CASSHPGTEYQETQYF
TRBV18	15	TRBJ2-7	CASFLGQGPSYEQYF